This T cell receptor (beta chain) was identified during a study of T-cell memory formation after mild COVID-19. In the study overall: There were largely donor-specific TCR clusters. Overall study findings and caveats: The study detected some responding clones in pre-infection memory, suggesting cross-reactive memory joined. The second-wave clones peaking on day 37 were not confirmed as SARS-CoV-2-specific.

A single record per CDR3 protein comes from TCRdb applying MiXCR to the 5' RACE reads. The table has about 350,000 distinct CDR3 sequences, about 13% seen once. V shed 6 bases and J shed 4 bases, with 17 bases lying between them. Germline CDR1 is MGHRA and CDR2 is YSYEKL. The CDR3 has 15 residues. This clonotype was found many times. Its antigen is unidentified. The chain links TRBV4-1 to TRBJ2-3, with D unresolved. The material sequenced was PBMCs or a T cell subset sorted from them (not recorded which). The sequence derives from a man younger than 35 who had mild COVID-19 (a few samples of this study predate the infection). Cell type and time point are not known. The CDR3 DNA sequence: TGCGCCAGCAGAGGGCCGTCAGTTAATGCAGATACGCAGTATTTT. As protein: CASRGPSVNADTQYF.